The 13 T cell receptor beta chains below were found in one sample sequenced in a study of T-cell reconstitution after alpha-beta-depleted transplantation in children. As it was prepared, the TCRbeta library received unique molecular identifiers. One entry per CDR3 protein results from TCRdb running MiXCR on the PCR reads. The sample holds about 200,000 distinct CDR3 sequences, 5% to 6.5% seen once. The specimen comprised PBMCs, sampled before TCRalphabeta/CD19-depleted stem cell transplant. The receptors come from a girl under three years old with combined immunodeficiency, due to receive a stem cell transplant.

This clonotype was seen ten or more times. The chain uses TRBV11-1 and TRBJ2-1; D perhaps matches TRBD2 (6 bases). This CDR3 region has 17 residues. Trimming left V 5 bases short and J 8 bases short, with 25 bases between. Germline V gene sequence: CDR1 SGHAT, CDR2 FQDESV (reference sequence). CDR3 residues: CASSLTKLAFGLDEQFF. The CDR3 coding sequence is TGTGCCAGCAGCCTCACCAAACTAGCATTTGGTCTTGATGAGCAGTTCTTC. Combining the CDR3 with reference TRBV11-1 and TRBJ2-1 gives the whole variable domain EAEVAQSPRYKITEKSQAVAFWCDPISGHATLYWYRQILGQGPELLVQFQDESVVDDSQLPKDRFSAERLKGVDSTLKIQPAELGDSAMYLCASSLTKLAFGLDEQFFGPGTRLTVL.

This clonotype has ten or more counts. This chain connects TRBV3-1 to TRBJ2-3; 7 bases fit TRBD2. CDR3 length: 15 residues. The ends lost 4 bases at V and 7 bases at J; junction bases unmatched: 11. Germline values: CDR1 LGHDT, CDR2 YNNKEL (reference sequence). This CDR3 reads CASSPGTTLVNTQYF. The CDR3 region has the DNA TGTGCCAGCAGCCCCGGGACTACGTTGGTAAATACGCAGTATTTT.

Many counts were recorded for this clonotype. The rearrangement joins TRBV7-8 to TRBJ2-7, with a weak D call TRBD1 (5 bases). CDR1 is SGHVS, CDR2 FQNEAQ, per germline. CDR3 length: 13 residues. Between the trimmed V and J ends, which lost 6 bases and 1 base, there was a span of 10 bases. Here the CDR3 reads CASSPTDSYEQYF. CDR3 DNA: TGTGCCAGCAGTCCGACAGATTCCTACGAGCAGTACTTC.

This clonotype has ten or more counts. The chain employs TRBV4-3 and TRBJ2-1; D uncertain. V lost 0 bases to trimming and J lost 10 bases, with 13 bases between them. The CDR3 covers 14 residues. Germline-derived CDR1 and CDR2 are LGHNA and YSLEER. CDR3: CASSQEGVVLEQFF. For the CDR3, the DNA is TGCGCCAGCAGCCAAGAAGGCGTAGTACTCGAGCAGTTCTTC.

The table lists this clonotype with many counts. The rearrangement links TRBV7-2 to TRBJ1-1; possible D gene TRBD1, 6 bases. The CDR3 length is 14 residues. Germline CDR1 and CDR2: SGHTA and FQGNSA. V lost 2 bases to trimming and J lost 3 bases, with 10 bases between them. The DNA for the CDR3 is TGTGCCAGCAGCTTATATCAGGGGTACACTGAAGCTTTCTTT. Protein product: CASSLYQGYTEAFF.

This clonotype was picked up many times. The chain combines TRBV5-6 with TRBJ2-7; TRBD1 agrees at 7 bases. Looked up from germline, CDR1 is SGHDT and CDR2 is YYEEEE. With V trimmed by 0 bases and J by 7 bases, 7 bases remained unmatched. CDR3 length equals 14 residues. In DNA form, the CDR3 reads TGTGCCAGCAGCTTGGGCCGGCTGACAGGGGAGCAGTACTTC. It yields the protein CASSLGRLTGEQYF.

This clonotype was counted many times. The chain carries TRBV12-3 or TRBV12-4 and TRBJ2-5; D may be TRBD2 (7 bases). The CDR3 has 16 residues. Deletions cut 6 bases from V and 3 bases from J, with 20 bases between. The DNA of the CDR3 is TGTGCCAGCAGAAAGGGGGGGCTAGCCCCTAAAGAGACCCAGTACTTC. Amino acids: CASRKGGLAPKETQYF.

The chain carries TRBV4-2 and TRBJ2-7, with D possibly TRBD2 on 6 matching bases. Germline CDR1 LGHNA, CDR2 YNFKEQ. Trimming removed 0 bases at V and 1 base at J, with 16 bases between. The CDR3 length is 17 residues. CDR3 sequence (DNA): TGTGCCAGCAGCCAAGAGACCGGGGGTCCTCGATCCTACGAGCAGTACTTC. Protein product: CASSQETGGPRSYEQYF.

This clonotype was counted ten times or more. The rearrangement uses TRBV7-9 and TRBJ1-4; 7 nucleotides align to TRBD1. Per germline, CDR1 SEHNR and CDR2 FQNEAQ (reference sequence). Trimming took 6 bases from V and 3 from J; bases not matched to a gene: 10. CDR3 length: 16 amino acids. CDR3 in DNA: TGTGCCAGCAGTCCCGATGAGACAGGGCCTAATGAAAAACTGTTTTTT. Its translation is CASSPDETGPNEKLFF.

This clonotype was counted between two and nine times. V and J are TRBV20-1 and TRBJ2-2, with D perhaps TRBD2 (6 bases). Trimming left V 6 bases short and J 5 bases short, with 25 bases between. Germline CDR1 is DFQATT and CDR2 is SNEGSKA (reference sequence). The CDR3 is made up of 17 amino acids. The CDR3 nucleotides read TGCAGTGCACAACTTAACGTGCGGGATCTTCAGACCGGGGAGCTGTTTTTT. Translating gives CSAQLNVRDLQTGELFF.

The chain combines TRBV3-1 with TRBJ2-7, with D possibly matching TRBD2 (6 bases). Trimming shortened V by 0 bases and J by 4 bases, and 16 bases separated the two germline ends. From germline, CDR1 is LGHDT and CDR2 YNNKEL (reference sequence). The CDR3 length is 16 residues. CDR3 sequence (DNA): TGTGCCAGCAGCCAAGAAGCGGGCCCCGGGCGGTACGAGCAGTACTTC. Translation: CASSQEAGPGRYEQYF.

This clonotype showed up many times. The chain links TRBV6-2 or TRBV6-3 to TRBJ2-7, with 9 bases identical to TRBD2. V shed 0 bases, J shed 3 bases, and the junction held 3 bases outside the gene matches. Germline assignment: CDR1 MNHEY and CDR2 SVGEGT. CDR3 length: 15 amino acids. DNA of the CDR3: TGTGCCAGCAGTTACTCCGCGGGGGGGCTCTACGAGCAGTACTTC. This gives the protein CASSYSAGGLYEQYF.

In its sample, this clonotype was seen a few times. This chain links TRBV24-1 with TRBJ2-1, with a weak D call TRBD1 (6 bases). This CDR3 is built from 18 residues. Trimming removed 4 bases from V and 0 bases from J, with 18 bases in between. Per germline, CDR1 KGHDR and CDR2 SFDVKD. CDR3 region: CATSDQTGTRYSYNEQFF. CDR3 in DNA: TGTGCCACCAGTGACCAGACCGGGACAAGATACTCCTACAATGAGCAGTTCTTC.